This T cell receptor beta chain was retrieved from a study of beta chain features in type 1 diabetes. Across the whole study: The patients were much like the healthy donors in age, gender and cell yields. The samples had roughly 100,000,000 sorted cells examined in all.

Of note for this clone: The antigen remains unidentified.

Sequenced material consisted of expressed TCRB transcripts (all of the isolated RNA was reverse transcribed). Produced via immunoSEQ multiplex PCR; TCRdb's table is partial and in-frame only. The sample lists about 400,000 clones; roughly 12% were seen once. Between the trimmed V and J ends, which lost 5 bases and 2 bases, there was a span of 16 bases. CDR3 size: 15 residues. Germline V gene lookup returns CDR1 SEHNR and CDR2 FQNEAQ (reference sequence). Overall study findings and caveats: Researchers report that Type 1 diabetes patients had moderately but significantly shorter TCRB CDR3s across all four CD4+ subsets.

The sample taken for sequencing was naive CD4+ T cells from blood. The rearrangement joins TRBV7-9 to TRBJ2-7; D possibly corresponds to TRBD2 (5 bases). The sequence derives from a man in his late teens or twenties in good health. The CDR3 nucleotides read TGTGCCAGCAGCCGGACTCTATCATTCCCCTACGAGCAGTACTTC. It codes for CASSRTLSFPYEQYF.